This T cell receptor beta chain was sequenced in a study of monozygotic twins with inflammatory bowel disease. Study conclusions and caveats: Added variability in patient repertoires may stem from differing immunosuppressive treatments. Individual T cell subtypes were not distinguishable. Especially with disease activity, IBD patients shared fewer clonotypes with others than healthy twins did.

The CDR3 covers 16 residues. Using the 5' RACE reads, TCRdb records one entry per CDR3 protein without DNA. The sample includes roughly 90,000 distinct CDR3 sequences. Comments on this clonotype: The antigen remains undetermined.

The chain is built from TRBV12-3 or TRBV12-4 and TRBJ2-5; TCRdb selects TRBD1, and the lack of DNA leaves this call unchecked. The origin of this receptor is a human donor with ulcerative colitis or Crohn's disease, or a healthy co-twin of an affected twin (not recorded which). Input material: blood. This CDR3 reads CASSSPTQGNQETQYF.